The T cell receptor (beta chain) described here comes from a study of blood T cell repertoires in COVID-19. Libraries were prepared by immunoSEQ multiplex PCR; TCRdb keeps only in-frame clonotypes and omits some of them. This table holds about 370,000 clones, around 91% found once. Trimming removed 8 bases at V and 6 bases at J, with 13 bases between. Germline lookup yields CDR1 KGHDR and CDR2 SFDVKD. The CDR3 covers 13 residues. This clone was seen just once. Two consecutive negative NP/OP PCR tests, clearance, or resolved symptoms defined Cohort 3 recovery. Sequenced input: PBMCs or T cells enriched from blood (not recorded which). The source is a man between 18 and 35 years old who had recovered from COVID-19. This chain connects TRBV24-1 to TRBJ2-1; possibly TRBD2 for D (6 bases). The chain's CDR3 is CATNGPGVNEQFF. The DNA for the CDR3 is TGTGCCACCAACGGCCCGGGAGTCAATGAGCAGTTCTTC.